This TCR beta chain was retrieved from a study of chemoradiotherapy in HPV16-positive cancers. In the study overall: Functional T-cell assays on a couple of HPV16-positive patients' cells defined candidate HPV-specific clones and common TCR motifs.

General study results and limits: Candidate HPV-specific clones and E7-related TCR motifs grew in tumor during treatment. Functional assays defining HPV-specific T cells used only a couple of HPV16-positive patients.

Repeated repertoire sampling spanned the course of chemoradiotherapy. This clone appeared a single time. Its antigen is as yet unknown. V was shortened by 7 bases and J by 4 bases, with 17 bases between the two germline ends. Germline CDR1 and CDR2: SQVTM and ANQGSEA. CDR3 size: 13 residues. Clones were read by immunoSEQ multiplex PCR, and TCRdb kept only the in-frame ones, dropping some. Of around 4,900 clones in the sample, 85% were seen once. This receptor was identified in a human donor with HPV-associated anogenital cancer. This sequence joins TRBV29-1 and TRBJ2-7; a weak D match, TRBD2 (5 bases). Material: tumor tissue, obtained from a patient who underwent chemoradiotherapy. The CDR3 bases are TGCAGCGAGTGGGGAAAGTGGACTTACGAGCAGTACGTC. This translates into CSEWGKWTYEQYV.